This T cell receptor beta chain was documented in a study of blood T cell repertoires in COVID-19. J lost 4 bases, V lost 4 bases, and 8 bases had no gene match. This CDR3 is 16 amino acids long. CDR1 and CDR2 (germline): SGHNT, YYREEE (reference sequence). Assay used: immunoSEQ multiplex PCR; TCRdb lists only in-frame clones, some missing. The sample records 110,000 or so clones, roughly 83% being singletons. Source material: peripheral blood. The chain carries TRBV5-4 and TRBJ2-1; 10 nucleotides match TRBD1. This TCR came from an older woman with acute or convalescent COVID-19. The CDR3 loop reads CASSTGTGVPYNEQFF. In DNA, the CDR3 is TGTGCCAGCAGCACGGGGACAGGGGTACCGTACAATGAGCAGTTCTTC.